This T cell receptor (beta chain) was observed in a study of shared clonotypes between healthy human individuals. Study-level background: Serving as donors were a couple of women and a few men, whose ages spanned 18 to 49.

The protocol was immunoSEQ multiplex PCR, while the TCRdb copy is restricted to in-frame clones and leaves out a portion. The table records 2 million to 2.5 million clones, about 94% of them present only once. Worth noting for this clone: No antigen is known for it.

Study-wide results and caveats: Non-shared clonotypes had lower generation probabilities than clonotypes shared by all four sorted-subset donors. Depth was large, yet rarefaction showed that sorted-subset sequencing was incomplete.

Germline CDR1 reads KGHSH; CDR2 reads LQKENI. There are 13 residues in the CDR3. V lost 4 bases to trimming and J lost 5 bases, with 12 bases between them. The chain recombines TRBV18 with TRBJ2-7; D might be TRBD2 (5 bases). The TCR sequence derives from a man aged 18 to 29 in good health. Sequences were obtained from naive CD4+ T cells sorted from blood. Documented subset: CD45RA+ positively selected. The CDR3 DNA reads as TGTGCCAGCTCACTTCTCGTGGGAGACGAGCAGTACTTC. This encodes CASSLLVGDEQYF.